This T cell receptor (beta chain) was observed in a study of blood T cell repertoires in COVID-19. Study-level information: The United States, Italy and Spain supplied acute and convalescent COVID-19 samples. PBMCs, B-cell-depleted T cells, or T cells provided the cDNA or gDNA that made up the material.

This clone is a singleton in its sample. The junction shows a germline mismatch at one end, possibly a read error. In the source study's methods: Estimation of nucleated cell counts was performed using reference gene primer amplification. Assay used: immunoSEQ multiplex PCR; TCRdb lists only in-frame clones, some missing. The V and J calls and the clone size are those of that table, but D and trimming were determined from the DNA. Altogether 59,000 or so clones are present, roughly 93% being singletons, with the ten largest covering 1.5% to 2%. The germline gives CDR1 SGHTA, CDR2 FQGNSA. This CDR3 is built from 15 residues.

The sequencing input was peripheral blood. This sequence originates from a human donor in a cohort sampled during active COVID-19. The chain carries TRBV7-2 and TRBJ2-3; 7 nucleotides agree with TRBD2. CDR3: CASNLEGRESDTQYF. CDR3 in DNA: TGTGCCAGCAACTTAGAAGGGCGGGAGTCAGATACGCAGTATTTT.